This T cell receptor (beta chain) is drawn from a study of cytomegalovirus exposure and HLA in healthy donors. Study context: The Caucasian-associated ancestry cluster held 80% to 90% of 398 genotyped donors. Findings of the study overall: Despite most TCR sequences being rare, some public TCRs occurred in many donors. Later on, an analysis showed TCR association rates differing by HLA locus, with DRB1 the most and HLA-C the fewest. Later analysis associated a missense DCLRE1C variant with TCR beta V- and J-gene trimming.

With 60 Vbeta and 13 Jbeta primers, the PCR was carried out. This table comes from immunoSEQ multiplex PCR, and its TCRdb copy is limited to in-frame clones, with some not included. The data show 150,000 to 200,000 clones, with around three quarters seen just once and roughly 1.6% held by the top ten. As regards this clone: Antigen specificity is unknown.

In germline, CDR1 is SGHTA, CDR2 FQGTGA. With V trimmed by 3 bases and J by 2 bases, 3 bases remained unmatched. This CDR3 spans 15 amino acids. The V and J genes are TRBV7-3 and TRBJ2-3; 9 bases line up with TRBD1. This receptor was identified in a man aged 35-49 years in good health and CMV-seronegative. Sequenced: PBMCs. CDR3 in amino acids: CASSLWTGDTDTQYF. The CDR3 DNA is TGTGCCAGCAGCTTGTGGACAGGGGACACAGATACGCAGTATTTT. Supplemented by reference TRBV7-3 and TRBJ2-3, the full variable domain reads GAGVSQTPSNKVTEKGKYVELRCDPISGHTALYWYRQSLGQGPEFLIYFQGTGAADDSGLPNDRFFAVRPEGSVSTLKIQRTERGDSAVYLCASSLWTGDTDTQYFGPGTRLTVL.